Detailed here is one T cell receptor (beta chain). This clone was found a few times. Its antigen target is currently unknown. Base-call qualities are not available, and no considerably larger clone is one nucleotide away. This record comes from a study of OX40 agonist ivuxolimab in advanced cancers. General notes on the study: Ivuxolimab, which targeted the costimulatory receptor OX40 (CD134), was an agonistic, fully human IgG2 monoclonal antibody. Intravenous ivuxolimab was administered to patients every 2 weeks at six dose levels: 0.01, 0.1, 0.3, 1.5, 3 and 10 mg/kg. Patients were allowed to have had prior anti-PD-1, anti-PD-L1 or anti-CTLA-4 therapy, and approximately 39% of the dose-escalation patients had been treated with checkpoint inhibitors. The purpose of peripheral TCRbeta sequencing was to test whether ivuxolimab changed TCR sequence diversity and led to clonal T-cell expansion. In the dose-escalation cohort, more than 75% of patients were male, and the mean age was roughly 60 years, with a range of roughly 23 to 85. Three dose-escalation patients achieved partial responses, one with hepatocellular carcinoma and two with cutaneous melanoma. Of the 50 to 55 patients in dose escalation, around 19 had hepatocellular carcinoma, some 15 had melanoma, 9 had renal cell carcinoma and 9 had head and neck cancer. The monotherapy dose-escalation portion (N ≈ 55 patients) of the phase I ivuxolimab trial is reported in the paper. Results the study describes overall, beyond this receptor: Low levels of normalized T-cell clonal expansion were also shown by some nonresponding patients. In the 0.1-3.0 mg/kg groups, partial responders were among the patients with the lowest normalized peripheral clonal expansion, particularly in CD8+ T cells. After ivuxolimab, expanded clones were on average more numerous among CD8+ T cells than among CD4+ T cells. Which antigens the clonally expanded peripheral T cells were specific for was not determined. At doses of 0.1 to 3.0 mg/kg, clonal expansion of both CD4+ and CD8+ T cells in blood was seen between baseline and week 6.

The CDR3 numbers 16 residues from cysteine through phenylalanine. The retained sequence is limited to the CDR3, 48 bases, with the frame set at the first base. The V and J ends are trimmed by 0 bases and 0 bases, leaving 9 bases between them. CDR1 and CDR2 were assigned from the germline V gene as ENHRY and SYGVKD. The trial excluded patients who had a history of autoimmune disease or were on systemic immunosuppression. Peripheral blood for TCR sequencing was drawn from every dose cohort at baseline, at cycle 4 day 1 and at cycle 7 day 1. Samples came from an open-label, multicenter, first-in-human phase I dose-escalation trial of ivuxolimab. The trial enrolled adults with locally advanced or metastatic head and neck squamous cell, hepatocellular, melanoma or renal cell carcinoma. Before TCR sequencing, CD4+ and CD8+ T cells were separately sorted from peripheral blood. Genomic DNA was extracted from sorted cells for sequencing of the TCRbeta CDR3 region. The immunoSEQ Assay was used to sequence the TCRbeta CDR3 regions. The clones in this table, taken by TCRdb from immuneACCESS, are in-frame only. Not every clone is retained; where verified, under half of the shortfall comes from an unresolved V gene, and the cause of the rest is unknown. This sample holds 20,000 or so clones; under 90% were observed only once. Approximately 40% of the sample is in the top ten clones.

The V gene is TRBV10-3 and the J gene is TRBJ2-1, with the D assignment possibly TRBD1 or TRBD2, given 6 matching bases for each. The sample here was CD4+ or CD8+ T cells sorted from blood, taken in a trial of the OX40 agonist ivuxolimab. The sequence was obtained from an adult with an advanced solid tumor such as melanoma, head and neck, liver or kidney cancer. The encoded CDR3 is CAISESGGGSYNEQFF. At the DNA level, the sequence is TGTGCCATCAGTGAGTCTGGAGGGGGCTCCTACAATGAGCAGTTCTTC.